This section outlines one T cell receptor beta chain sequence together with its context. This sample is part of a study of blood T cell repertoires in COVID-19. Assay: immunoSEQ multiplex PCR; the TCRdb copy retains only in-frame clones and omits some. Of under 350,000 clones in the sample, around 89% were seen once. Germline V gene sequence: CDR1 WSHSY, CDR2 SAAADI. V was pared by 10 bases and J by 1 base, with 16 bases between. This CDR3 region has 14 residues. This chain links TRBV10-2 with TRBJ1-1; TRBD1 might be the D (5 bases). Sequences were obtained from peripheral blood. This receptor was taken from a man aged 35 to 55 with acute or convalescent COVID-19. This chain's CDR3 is CATLFSTGNTEAFF. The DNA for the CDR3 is TGCGCCACCCTCTTTTCAACAGGGAACACTGAAGCTTTCTTT.